This T cell receptor (beta chain) was documented in a study of blood T cell repertoires in COVID-19. The length of the CDR3 is 15 residues. With V trimmed by 5 bases and J by 0 bases, 5 bases remained unmatched. CDR1 KGHSH and CDR2 LQKENI come from the germline V gene. Original processing notes: Amplification of reference gene primers provided the estimated nucleated cell counts. This table comes from immunoSEQ multiplex PCR, and its TCRdb copy is limited to in-frame clones, with some not included. V and J calls and clone size are those listed in that table; D and trimming were worked out from the DNA. The sample records roughly 110,000 clones, approximately 81% being singletons.

The chain employs TRBV18 and TRBJ2-3; TRBD1 matches 7 bases. The sample taken for sequencing was peripheral blood. This clonotype was sampled from a human donor in a cohort sampled during active COVID-19. Written as DNA, the CDR3 is TGTGCCAGCTCATACGGACAGGAAAGCACAGATACGCAGTATTTT. It yields the protein CASSYGQESTDTQYF.